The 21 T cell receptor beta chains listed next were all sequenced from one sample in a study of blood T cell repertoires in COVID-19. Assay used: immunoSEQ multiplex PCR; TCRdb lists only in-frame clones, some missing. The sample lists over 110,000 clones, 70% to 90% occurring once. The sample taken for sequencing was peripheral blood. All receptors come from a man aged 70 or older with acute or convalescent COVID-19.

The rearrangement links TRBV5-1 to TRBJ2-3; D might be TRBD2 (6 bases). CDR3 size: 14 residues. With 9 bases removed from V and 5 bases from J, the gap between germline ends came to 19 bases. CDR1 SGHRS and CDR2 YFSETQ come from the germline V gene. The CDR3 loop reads CATGSGTSEDTQYF. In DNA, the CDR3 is TGCGCCACTGGGTCAGGGACTTCAGAAGATACGCAGTATTTT. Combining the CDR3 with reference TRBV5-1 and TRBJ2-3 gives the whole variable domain KAGVTQTPRYLIKTRGQQVTLSCSPISGHRSVSWYQQTPGQGLQFLFEYFSETQRNKGNFPGRFSGRQFSNSRSEMNVSTLELGDSALYLCATGSGTSEDTQYFGPGTRLTVL.

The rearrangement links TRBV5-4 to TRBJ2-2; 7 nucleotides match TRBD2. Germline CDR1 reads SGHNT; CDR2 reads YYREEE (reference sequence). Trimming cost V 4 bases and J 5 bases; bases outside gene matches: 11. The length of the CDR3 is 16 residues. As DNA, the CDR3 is TGTGCCAGCAGCCCGGATAGGACTAGTCGAACCGGGGAGCTGTTTTTT. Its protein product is CASSPDRTSRTGELFF.

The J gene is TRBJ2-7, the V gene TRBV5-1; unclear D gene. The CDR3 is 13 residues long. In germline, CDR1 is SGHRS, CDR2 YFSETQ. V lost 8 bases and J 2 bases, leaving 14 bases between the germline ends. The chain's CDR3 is CASYYQTPYEQYF. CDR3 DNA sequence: TGCGCCAGTTATTATCAGACTCCCTACGAGCAGTACTTC.

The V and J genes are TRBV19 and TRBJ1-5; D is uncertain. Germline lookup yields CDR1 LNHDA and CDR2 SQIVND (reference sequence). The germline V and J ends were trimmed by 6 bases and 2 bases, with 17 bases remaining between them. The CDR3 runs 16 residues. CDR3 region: CASRWRVDGGNQPQHF. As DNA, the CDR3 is TGTGCCAGTAGATGGAGGGTGGACGGGGGCAATCAGCCCCAGCATTTT.

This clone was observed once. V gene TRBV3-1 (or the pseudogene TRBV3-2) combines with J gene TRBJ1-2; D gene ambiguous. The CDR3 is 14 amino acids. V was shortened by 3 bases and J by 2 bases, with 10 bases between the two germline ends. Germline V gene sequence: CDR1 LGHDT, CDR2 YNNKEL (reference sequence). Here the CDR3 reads CASSHGRLNYGYTF. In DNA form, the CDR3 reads TGTGCCAGCAGCCACGGCAGGTTAAACTATGGCTACACCTTC.

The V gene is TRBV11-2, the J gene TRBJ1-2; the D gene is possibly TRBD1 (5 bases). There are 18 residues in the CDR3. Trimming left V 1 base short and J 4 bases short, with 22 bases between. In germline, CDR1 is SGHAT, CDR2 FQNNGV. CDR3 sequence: CASSLVGAVVPVSYGYTF. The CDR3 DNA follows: TGTGCCAGCAGCTTAGTTGGGGCCGTAGTCCCGGTGTCCTATGGCTACACCTTC.

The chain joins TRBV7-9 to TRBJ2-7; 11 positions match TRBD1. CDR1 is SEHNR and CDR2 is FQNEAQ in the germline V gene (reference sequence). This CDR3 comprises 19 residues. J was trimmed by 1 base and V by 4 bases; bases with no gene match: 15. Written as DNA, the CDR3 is TGTGCCAGCAGCTCACCGGGACAGGGGGACGGTACAGCGTCCTACGAGCAGTACTTC. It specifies CASSSPGQGDGTASYEQYF.

The CDR3 here is CASSLGGTSGLSTDTQYF. For the CDR3, the DNA is TGTGCCAGCAGCTTGGGGGGGACTAGCGGGCTAAGCACAGATACGCAGTATTTT. V and J are TRBV5-4 and TRBJ2-3; the match to TRBD2 covers 12 bases. The CDR3 totals 18 residues. CDR1 SGHNT and CDR2 YYREEE come from the germline V gene (reference sequence). V shed 0 bases and J 0 bases; nucleotides not matched to a gene: 5.

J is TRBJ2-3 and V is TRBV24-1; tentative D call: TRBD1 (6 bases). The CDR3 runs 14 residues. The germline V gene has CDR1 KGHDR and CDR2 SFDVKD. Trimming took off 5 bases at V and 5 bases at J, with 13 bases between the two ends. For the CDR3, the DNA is TGTGCCACCAGTGGCGCGCGAGGGGGAGATACGCAGTATTTT. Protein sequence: CATSGARGGDTQYF.

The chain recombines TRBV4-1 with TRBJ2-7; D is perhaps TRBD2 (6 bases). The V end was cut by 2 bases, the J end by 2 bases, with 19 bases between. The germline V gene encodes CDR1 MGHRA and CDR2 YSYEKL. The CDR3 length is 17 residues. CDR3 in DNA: TGCGCCAGCAGCCAAAGGGGCCGGGACTTACAAACCTACGAGCAGTACTTC. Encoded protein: CASSQRGRDLQTYEQYF.

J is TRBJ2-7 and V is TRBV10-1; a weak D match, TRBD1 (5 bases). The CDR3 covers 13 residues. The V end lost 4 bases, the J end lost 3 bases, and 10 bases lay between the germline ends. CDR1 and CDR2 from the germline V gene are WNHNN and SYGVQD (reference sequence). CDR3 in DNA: TGCGCCAGCAGTGTCGGCCAGGGCTACGAGCAGTACTTC. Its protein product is CASSVGQGYEQYF.

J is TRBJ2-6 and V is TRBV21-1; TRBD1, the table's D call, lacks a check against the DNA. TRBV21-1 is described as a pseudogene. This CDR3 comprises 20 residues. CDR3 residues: CASSKGRWRGRCTGANVLTF. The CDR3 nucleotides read TGTGCCAGCAGCAAAGGTCGGTGGAGGGGGCGATGTACTGGGGCCAACGTCCTGACTTTC.

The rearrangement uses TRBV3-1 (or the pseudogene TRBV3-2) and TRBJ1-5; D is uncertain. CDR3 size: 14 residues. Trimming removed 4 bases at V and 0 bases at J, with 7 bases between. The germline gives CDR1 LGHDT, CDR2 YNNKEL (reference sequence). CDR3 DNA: TGTGCCAGCAGCCTGTCGGGTAGCAATCAGCCCCAGCATTTT. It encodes CASSLSGSNQPQHF.

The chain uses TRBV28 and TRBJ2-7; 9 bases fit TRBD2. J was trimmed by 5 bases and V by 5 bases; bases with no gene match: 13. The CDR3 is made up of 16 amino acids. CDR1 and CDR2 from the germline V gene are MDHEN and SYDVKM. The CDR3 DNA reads TGTGCCAGCAGTCACCAACTAGCGGGTAGGGCCCACGAGCAGTACTTC. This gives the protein CASSHQLAGRAHEQYF.

CDR3 in DNA: TGTGCCAGCAGCTTAGAAAGAGAGGGCCTCCAAGAGACCCAGTACTTC. Translation: CASSLEREGLQETQYF. The J gene is TRBJ2-5, the V gene TRBV7-8, with D maybe TRBD2 (5 bases). The length of the CDR3 is 16 residues. Deletions cut 1 base from V and 1 base from J, with 13 bases between. In germline, CDR1 is SGHVS, CDR2 FQNEAQ. Variable domain in full (rest from reference TRBV7-8 and TRBJ2-5): GAGVSQSPRYKVAKRGQDVALRCDPISGHVSLFWYQQALGQGPEFLTYFQNEAQLDKSGLPSDRFFAERPEGSVSTLKIQRTQQEDSAVYLCASSLEREGLQETQYFGPGTRLLVL.

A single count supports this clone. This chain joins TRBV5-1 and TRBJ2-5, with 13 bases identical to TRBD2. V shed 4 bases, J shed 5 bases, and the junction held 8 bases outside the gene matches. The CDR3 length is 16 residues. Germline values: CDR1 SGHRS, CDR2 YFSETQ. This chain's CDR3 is CASSTSKTSGGETQYF. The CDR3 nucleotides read TGCGCCAGCAGCACCTCTAAGACTAGCGGGGGGGAGACCCAGTACTTC.

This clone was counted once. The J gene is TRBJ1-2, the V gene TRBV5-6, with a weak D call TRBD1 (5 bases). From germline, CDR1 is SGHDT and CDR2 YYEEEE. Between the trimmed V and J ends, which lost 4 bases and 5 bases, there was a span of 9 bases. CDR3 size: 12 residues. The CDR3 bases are TGTGCCAGCAGCGCGGACACATATGGCTACACCTTC. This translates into CASSADTYGYTF.

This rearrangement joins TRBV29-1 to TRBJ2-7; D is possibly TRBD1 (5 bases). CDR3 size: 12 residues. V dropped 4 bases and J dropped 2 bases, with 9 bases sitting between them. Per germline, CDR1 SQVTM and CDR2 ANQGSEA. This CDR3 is CSVAKGPYEQYF. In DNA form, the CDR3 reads TGCAGCGTTGCTAAGGGGCCCTACGAGCAGTACTTC.

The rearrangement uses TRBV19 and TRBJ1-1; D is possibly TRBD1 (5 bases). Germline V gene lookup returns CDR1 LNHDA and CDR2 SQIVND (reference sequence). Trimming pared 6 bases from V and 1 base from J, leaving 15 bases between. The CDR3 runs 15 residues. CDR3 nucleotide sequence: TGTGCCAGTAGCCCCGGGGGTCTTGGGAACACTGAAGCTTTCTTT. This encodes CASSPGGLGNTEAFF.

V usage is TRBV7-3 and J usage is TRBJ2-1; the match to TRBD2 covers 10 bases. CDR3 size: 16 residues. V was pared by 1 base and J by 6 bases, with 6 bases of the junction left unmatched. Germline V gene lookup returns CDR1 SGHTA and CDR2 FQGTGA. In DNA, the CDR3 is TGTGCCAGCAGCTTAATGTCCAGCGGGAGGGCCAATGAGCAGTTCTTC. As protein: CASSLMSSGRANEQFF. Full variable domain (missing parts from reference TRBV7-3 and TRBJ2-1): GAGVSQTPSNKVTEKGKYVELRCDPISGHTALYWYRQSLGQGPEFLIYFQGTGAADDSGLPNDRFFAVRPEGSVSTLKIQRTERGDSAVYLCASSLMSSGRANEQFFGPGTRLTVL.

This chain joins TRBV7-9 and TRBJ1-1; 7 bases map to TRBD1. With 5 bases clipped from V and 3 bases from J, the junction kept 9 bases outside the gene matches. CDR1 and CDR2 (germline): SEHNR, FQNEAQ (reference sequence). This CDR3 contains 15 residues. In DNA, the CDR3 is TGTGCCAGCAGCGAACAGGGGACGGCAGACACTGAAGCTTTCTTT. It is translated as CASSEQGTADTEAFF.